This record concerns one TCR beta chain sequence. These data are taken from a study of control samples from healthy donors and cancer patients. CDR3 length: 15 amino acids. The germline V gene encodes CDR1 SNHLY and CDR2 FYNNEI. V shed 6 bases and J shed 0 bases, with 12 bases lying between them. This table comes from immunoSEQ multiplex PCR, and its TCRdb copy is limited to in-frame clones, with some not included. The repertoire holds 150,000 or so clones, with about nine tenths as singletons. The V and J genes are TRBV2 and TRBJ1-3; D unclear. This TCR was recovered from a middle-aged man in good health. Sequencing was done on a sample of blood. As DNA, the CDR3 is TGTGCCAGCAGCGCCGGTATAAGCTCTGGAAACACCATATATTTT. Residues: CASSAGISSGNTIYF.